Given below is one T cell receptor beta chain in context. These data come from a study of shared clonotypes between healthy human individuals. This CDR3 spans 15 amino acids. Looked up from germline, CDR1 is LNHDA and CDR2 is SQIVND (reference sequence). Losses at the gene ends were 6 bases for V and 3 bases for J; bases not matched to a gene: 8. Only in-frame clones appear in the TCRdb table, and some are missing; sequencing was by immunoSEQ multiplex PCR. This sample has hundreds of thousands of clones, with about 74% found just once. The V gene is TRBV19, the J gene TRBJ1-5; 7 bases map to TRBD1. The receptor was isolated from a woman aged 25 to 39 in good health. The sample consisted of memory CD4+ T cells sorted from blood. Subset of the sample: CD45RA-negative fraction. The CDR3 protein is CASSRDRAPNQPQHF. The DNA of the CDR3 is TGTGCCAGTAGCAGAGACAGGGCACCCAATCAGCCCCAGCATTTT.